This T cell receptor (beta chain) is from a study of cytomegalovirus exposure and HLA in healthy donors. Overall study results and limits: Rarity characterized most TCR sequences, yet some public TCRs appeared in many donors. Later, an analysis found that TCR clusters from the first cohort tended to co-occur in the 120 or so validation repertoires.

A remark on this clone: Its antigen remains unknown.

Germline values: CDR1 SGHDT, CDR2 YYEEEE. V lost 0 bases and J 5 bases, leaving 12 bases between the germline ends. The CDR3 totals 14 residues. The repertoire was sequenced with immunoSEQ multiplex PCR; TCRdb's copy has only in-frame clones and lacks some. This table has under 200,000 clones, 86% appearing once. The sample taken for sequencing was PBMCs. This TCR derives from a woman aged 30 to 39 in good health and CMV-seronegative. The J gene is TRBJ2-7, the V gene TRBV5-6, with a weak D call TRBD1 (5 bases). CDR3 coding DNA: TGTGCCAGCAGCTTGGAAGGGGCCCGCCACGAGCAGTACTTC. Protein sequence: CASSLEGARHEQYF. Variable domain in full (rest from reference TRBV5-6 and TRBJ2-7): DAGVTQSPTHLIKTRGQQVTLRCSPKSGHDTVSWYQQALGQGPQFIFQYYEEEERQRGNFPDRFSGHQFPNYSSELNVNALLLGDSALYLCASSLEGARHEQYFGPGTRLTVT.